One and the same sample provided the 19 T cell receptor beta chains below, sequenced in a study of Graves' ophthalmopathy and Graves' hyperthyroidism. RNA transcripts were the template, and TCR beta CDR3 regions were amplified from them. RT-PCR in the first round used HTBI primers; a second-round multiplex PCR followed. MiXCR, run by TCRdb on the multiplex PCR reads, gives a single entry per CDR3 protein. The table has some 520,000 distinct CDR3 sequences, under 15% seen once; the top ten hold 9.5% to 10%. The sequenced sample consisted of blood. These receptors all stem from a woman in her 30s with Graves' ophthalmopathy.

The gene calls are TRBV30 and TRBJ1-1; D unresolved. The germline V and J ends were trimmed by 3 bases and 7 bases, with 9 bases remaining between them. Germline V gene sequence: CDR1 GTSNPN, CDR2 SVGIG (reference sequence). The CDR3 loop spans 11 amino acids. In nucleotides, the CDR3 is TGTGCCTGGAGGCCGGTGGGTGAAGCTTTCTTT. The encoded protein is CAWRPVGEAFF. The full variable domain, completed using reference TRBV30 and TRBJ1-1, is SQTIHQWPATLVQPVGSPLSLECTVEGTSNPNLYWYRQAAGRGLQLLFYSVGIGQISSEVPQNLSASRPQDRQFILSSKKLLLSDSGFYLCAWRPVGEAFFGQGTRLTVV.

This clonotype has at least ten counts. The rearrangement uses TRBV28 and TRBJ1-2; no firm D call. V dropped 2 bases and J dropped 6 bases, with 19 bases sitting between them. The CDR3 covers 16 residues. Germline CDR1 is MDHEN and CDR2 is SYDVKM. The CDR3 nucleotides are TGTGCCAGCAGTTTAATTCTCGAAATAGATGACCATGGCTACACCTTC. Residues: CASSLILEIDDHGYTF.

This clonotype was counted a few times. CDR3 DNA: TGTGCCAGCAGCTTAGGGCAGAGGGCTGAAGCTTTCTTT. It specifies CASSLGQRAEAFF. The chain is built from TRBV7-3 and TRBJ1-1; the D is unclear. V gave up 2 bases and J gave up 6 bases, with 10 bases separating them. CDR1 and CDR2 from the germline V gene are SGHTA and FQGTGA. The CDR3 covers 13 residues.

The chain is built from TRBV2 and TRBJ1-5; perhaps TRBD1 as D (5 bases). This CDR3 contains 14 residues. Germline CDR1 and CDR2: SNHLY and FYNNEI. Trimming stripped 6 bases from V and 6 bases from J, with 15 bases between. In DNA form, the CDR3 reads TGTGCCAGCAGGACGCCGGGGGTGGGTCAGCCCCAGCATTTT. It is translated as CASRTPGVGQPQHF.

This clonotype was observed at least ten times. V and J are TRBV20-1 and TRBJ1-2, with TRBD1 matching over 8 bases. The CDR3 covers 20 residues. The trim removed 4 bases at V and 5 bases at J, leaving 27 bases unmatched. Per germline, CDR1 DFQATT and CDR2 SNEGSKA (reference sequence). CDR3 coding DNA: TGCAGTGCTACCGACCCGACAAGGGATAATTGGACAGGGAATACGTATGGCTACACCTTC. It encodes CSATDPTRDNWTGNTYGYTF.

This clonotype was counted many times. V usage is TRBV12-3 or TRBV12-4 and J usage is TRBJ2-7; D is possibly TRBD1 (8 bases). The CDR3 length is 15 residues. V lost 6 bases and J 0 bases, leaving 15 bases between the germline ends. The CDR3 spells CASRQGGESSYEQYF. CDR3 nucleotide sequence: TGTGCCAGCAGACAGGGGGGGGAGAGCTCCTACGAGCAGTACTTC.

This clonotype was detected many times. This chain joins TRBV15 and TRBJ2-4, with D possibly TRBD1 on 5 matching bases. CDR3 length: 14 amino acids. V dropped 5 bases and J dropped 0 bases, with 8 bases sitting between them. Germline loops: CDR1 LNHNV, CDR2 YYDKDF (reference sequence). The CDR3 DNA sequence: TGTGCCACCAGCCTGGGGCTAGCCAAAAACATTCAGTACTTC. It is translated as CATSLGLAKNIQYF.

This chain joins TRBV19 and TRBJ2-2; 7 nucleotides align to TRBD1. V was clipped by 0 bases and J by 5 bases; unmatched bases: 6. Per germline, CDR1 LNHDA and CDR2 SQIVND (reference sequence). This CDR3 contains 16 residues. The CDR3 DNA follows: TGTGCCAGTAGTATAGAGAGGGGGCGAGGTACCGGGGAGCTGTTTTTT. It encodes CASSIERGRGTGELFF. The whole variable domain, remainder taken from reference TRBV19 and TRBJ2-2, is DGGITQSPKYLFRKEGQNVTLSCEQNLNHDAMYWYRQDPGQGLRLIYYSQIVNDFQKGDIAEGYSVSREKKESFPLTVTSAQKNPTAFYLCASSIERGRGTGELFFGEGSRLTVL.

In this sample, this clonotype turned up many times. The chain has TRBV6-5 and TRBJ2-7; TRBD1 matches 7 bases. V was pared by 6 bases and J by 3 bases, with 5 bases of the junction left unmatched. The germline CDR1 and CDR2 sequences are MNHEY and SVGAGI. There are 13 residues in the CDR3. DNA of the CDR3: TGTGCCAGCAGGGGACAGACAAGCTACGAGCAGTACTTC. Its protein is CASRGQTSYEQYF.

This clonotype was counted between two and nine times. The chain employs TRBV4-1 and TRBJ2-5; 10 bases line up with TRBD1. CDR1 and CDR2 from the germline V gene are MGHRA and YSYEKL. V lost 3 bases, J lost 5 bases, and 3 bases stayed unmatched. This CDR3 region has 14 residues. The CDR3 loop is CASSQRQGAETQYF. In nucleotides, the CDR3 is TGCGCCAGCAGCCAGAGACAGGGGGCCGAGACCCAGTACTTC.

The sample holds many counts of this clonotype. This chain uses TRBV12-3 or TRBV12-4 with TRBJ2-7; D is perhaps TRBD1 (5 bases). Trimming took off 7 bases at V and 7 bases at J, with 17 bases between the two ends. CDR3 length: 13 amino acids. DNA of the CDR3: TGTGCCAGCACACCTTCCAGGGATCAAGAGCAGTACTTC. Encoded protein: CASTPSRDQEQYF.

This clonotype has a count of ten or more. This sequence joins TRBV29-1 and TRBJ1-2; D unresolved. V lost 5 bases and J lost 6, with 10 bases in between. CDR3 length: 11 residues. Germline V gene lookup returns CDR1 SQVTM and CDR2 ANQGSEA. The CDR3 DNA is TGCAGCGTTAATCCACGGAATGGCTACACCTTC. Its protein product is CSVNPRNGYTF.

This clonotype was recorded many times. This chain uses TRBV18 with TRBJ1-6; D perhaps matches TRBD1 (5 bases). Trimming stripped 3 bases from V and 13 bases from J, with 19 bases between. Germline V gives CDR1 KGHSH, CDR2 LQKENI. CDR3 length equals 15 residues. CDR3 sequence: CASSPSGQGAPPLHF. For the CDR3, the DNA is TGTGCCAGCTCACCGTCAGGCCAGGGCGCGCCTCCCCTCCACTTT. The entire variable domain, with the rest obtained from reference TRBV18 and TRBJ1-6, is as follows: NAGVMQNPRHLVRRRGQEARLRCSPMKGHSHVYWYRQLPEEGLKFMVYLQKENIIDESGMPKERFSAEFPKEGPSILRIQQVVRGDSAAYFCASSPSGQGAPPLHFGNGTRLTVT.

This chain connects TRBV6-2 or TRBV6-3 to TRBJ2-7; tentatively, D is TRBD1 (6 bases). The CDR3 is 13 amino acids. CDR1 and CDR2 (germline): MNHEY, SVGEGT. Deletions cut 7 bases from V and 1 base from J, with 11 bases between. CDR3 amino acids: CASKDRGSYEQYF. In nucleotides, the CDR3 is TGTGCCAGCAAGGACAGAGGATCCTACGAGCAGTACTTC.

For this clonotype: One end of the junction varies from germline; a read error may be responsible. This chain uses TRBV27 with TRBJ1-2; D perhaps matches TRBD1 (5 bases). The CDR3 has 13 amino acids. Germline V gives CDR1 MNHEY, CDR2 SMNVEV (reference sequence). CDR3 sequence reads: CASSLIGDYGDTF. The CDR3 nucleotides are TGTGCCAGCAGTTTAATAGGGGACTATGGCGACACCTTC.

As concerns this clonotype: A clone one base away is much larger, so this may be a read error. J is TRBJ2-2 and V is TRBV6-1, with D unresolved. The CDR3 is 15 residues long. Trimming removed 2 bases at V and 1 base at J, with 8 bases between. CDR1 MNHNS and CDR2 SASEGT come from the germline V gene. CDR3 coding DNA: TGTGCCAGCAGTGAAACGGACGGGAACACCGGGGAGCTGTTTTTT. Its protein product is CASSETDGNTGELFF.

The rearrangement links TRBV6-5 to TRBJ1-2; 7 bases align to TRBD1. Trimming at V came to 3 bases and at J to 4 bases, leaving 5 bases not matched to a gene. Germline V gene lookup returns CDR1 MNHEY and CDR2 SVGAGI. The CDR3 is made up of 14 amino acids. CDR3 nucleotides: TGTGCCAGCAGTTATGGGGACAGAGTCTATGGCTACACCTTC. Residues: CASSYGDRVYGYTF.

This clonotype occurred many times. The chain employs TRBV20-1 and TRBJ1-1; D uncertain. Germline CDR1 DFQATT, CDR2 SNEGSKA (reference sequence). Trimming removed 3 bases at V and 3 bases at J, with 11 bases between. The length of the CDR3 is 13 residues. CDR3 nucleotide sequence: TGCAGTGCTAGCACCGGGATTCACACTGAAGCTTTCTTT. Its translation is CSASTGIHTEAFF.

This clonotype was seen a few times. As DNA, the CDR3 is TGTGCCAGCAGTGAGTCACAGGGAAAGGATCAGCCCCAGCATTTT. Translating it yields CASSESQGKDQPQHF. This chain joins TRBV25-1 and TRBJ1-5; D is possibly TRBD1 (6 bases). The CDR3 sequence is 15 residues long. V dropped 3 bases and J dropped 5 bases, with 14 bases sitting between them. In germline, CDR1 is MGHDK, CDR2 SYGVNS.